This T cell receptor (beta chain) stems from a study of shared clonotypes between healthy human individuals. V was shortened by 5 bases and J by 4 bases, with 8 bases between the two germline ends. CDR1 and CDR2 from the germline V gene are SGHNT and YENEEA. The CDR3 covers 13 residues. Generated by immunoSEQ multiplex PCR, the TCRdb table keeps only in-frame clones and is missing some. The table has nearly 750,000 clones, around 77% seen once; the top ten hold roughly 1.8%. The chain uses TRBV11-3 and TRBJ2-2; D remains unclear. Sample: memory CD4+ T cells sorted from blood. Subset noted: CD45RA-negative fraction. This sequence originates from a woman between 25 and 40 years old in good health. CDR3 sequence (DNA): TGTGCCAGCAGCGAATACAGCACCGGGGAGCTGTTTTTT. Translating gives CASSEYSTGELFF.